These T cell receptor beta chains were read from a single sample in a study of blood T cell repertoires in COVID-19. The repertoire was sequenced with immunoSEQ multiplex PCR; TCRdb's copy has only in-frame clones and lacks some. Of some 120,000 clones in the sample, around 87% were seen once. Sample: peripheral blood. The receptors come from an older woman with acute or convalescent COVID-19. The conserved cysteine and the conserved F or W are not part of the CDR3 here. Size tells how often a clone was seen (once, few, many) or the class of an expanded clone, and some rows leave it out.

CDR3,size,V
ASSVGDRGYEKLF,NA,TRBV9
ASLPTSGSYNEQF,NA,TRBV2
ASSLEGALGFAQETQY,NA,TRBV7-8
ASSLGPGRLF,NA,TRBV7-9
ASRGPLWTEAF,NA,TRBV28
ASSSGLAKQETQY,NA,TRBV6-1
ASSPFPRVWEQY,NA,TRBV28
ASRGGQTTNEKLF,NA,TRBV2
ASSPSGSSETQY,few,TRBV7-9
ASTPSLSRGETQY,NA,TRBV19
ASSPPASRDTQY,NA,TRBV18
ASSLGQGFSEQY,NA,TRBV25-1
SVDRGRTEAF,NA,TRBV29-1
ASSLRTGARTRSTDTQY,NA,TRBV27
ASSLIGGLAGTGELF,NA,TRBV7-3
ASRTGFSGNTIY,NA,TRBV6-5
ASSPPGQGRINEQF,NA,TRBV2
ASSLAQNSGNTIY,NA,TRBV5-1
ASSSLSSGYTGELF,NA,TRBV19
ASSLFGEREQF,NA,TRBV6-6
ASSQGGLAGGHEQF,NA,TRBV4-2
ASSLDQGRAETQY,once,TRBV11-2
ASSEDPFRGTEAF,few,TRBV6-1
ASSAGTSGTIDTQY,NA,TRBV7-9
ASSSLGGGGNEQF,NA,TRBV6-2/TRBV6-3
ASSAGGGYYGYT,few,TRBV27
ASRQFGGGSDQPQH,NA,TRBV7-8
ASSVQEVNAGELF,NA,TRBV2
ASSEAGDYGYT,NA,TRBV6-1
ASSPGSSGSNEQF,NA,TRBV18
ASSQQVDVGTQY,NA,TRBV3-1/TRBV3-2
ASRDSFDSPLH,NA,TRBV2
AWSFTGTGYT,NA,TRBV30
ASSLYGWDTQY,NA,TRBV7-3
ASSYEGVINEQY,NA,TRBV6-2/TRBV6-3
ASSDDRFDGYT,NA,TRBV6-1
ASSLGGALGDTQY,once,TRBV7-9